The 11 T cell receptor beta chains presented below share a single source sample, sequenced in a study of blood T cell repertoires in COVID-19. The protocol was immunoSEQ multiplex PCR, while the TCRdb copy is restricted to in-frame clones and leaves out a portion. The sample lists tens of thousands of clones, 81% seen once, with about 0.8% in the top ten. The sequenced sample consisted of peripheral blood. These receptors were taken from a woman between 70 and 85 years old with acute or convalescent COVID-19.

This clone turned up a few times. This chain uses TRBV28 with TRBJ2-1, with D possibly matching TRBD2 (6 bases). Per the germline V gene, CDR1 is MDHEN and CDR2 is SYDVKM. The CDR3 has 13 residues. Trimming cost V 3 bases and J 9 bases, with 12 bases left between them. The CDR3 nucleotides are TGTGCCAGCAGTTTGGAGGGGTCGGGTGAGCAGTTCTTC. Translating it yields CASSLEGSGEQFF.

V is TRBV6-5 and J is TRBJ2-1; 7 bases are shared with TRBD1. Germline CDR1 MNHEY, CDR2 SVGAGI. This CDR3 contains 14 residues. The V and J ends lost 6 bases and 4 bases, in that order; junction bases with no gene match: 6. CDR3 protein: CASREPGQYNEQFF. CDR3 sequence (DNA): TGTGCCAGCAGGGAGCCGGGACAGTACAATGAGCAGTTCTTC.

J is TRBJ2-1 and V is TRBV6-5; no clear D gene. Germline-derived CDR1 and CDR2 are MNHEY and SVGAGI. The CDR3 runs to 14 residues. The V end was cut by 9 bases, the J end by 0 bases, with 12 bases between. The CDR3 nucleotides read TGTGCCAGTGAGACTTTTACCTCCTACAATGAGCAGTTCTTC. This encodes CASETFTSYNEQFF.

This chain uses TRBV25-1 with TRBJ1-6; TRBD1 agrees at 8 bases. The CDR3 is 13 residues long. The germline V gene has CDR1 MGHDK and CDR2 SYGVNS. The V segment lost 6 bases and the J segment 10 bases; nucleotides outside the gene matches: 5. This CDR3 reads CASRQGVESPLHF. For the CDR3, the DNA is TGTGCCAGCAGACAGGGGGTTGAATCACCCCTCCACTTT.

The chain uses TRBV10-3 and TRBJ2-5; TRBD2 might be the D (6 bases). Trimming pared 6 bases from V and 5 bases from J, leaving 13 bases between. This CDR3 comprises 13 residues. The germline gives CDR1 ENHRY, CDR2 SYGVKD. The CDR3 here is CAIRGGAGETQYF. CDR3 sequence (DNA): TGTGCCATCAGGGGAGGTGCAGGGGAGACCCAGTACTTC.

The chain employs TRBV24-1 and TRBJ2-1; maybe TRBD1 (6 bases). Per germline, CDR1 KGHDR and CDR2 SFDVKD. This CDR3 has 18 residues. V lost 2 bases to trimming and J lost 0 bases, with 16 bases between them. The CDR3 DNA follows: TGTGCCACCAGTGATTCACGGACAGCTACCTCCTCCTACAATGAGCAGTTCTTC. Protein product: CATSDSRTATSSYNEQFF.

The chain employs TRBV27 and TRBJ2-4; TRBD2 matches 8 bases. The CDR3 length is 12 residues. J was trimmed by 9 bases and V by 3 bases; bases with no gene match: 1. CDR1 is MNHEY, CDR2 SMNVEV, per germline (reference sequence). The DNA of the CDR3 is TGTGCCAGCAGTTTTCGGGGGGGCATTCAGTACTTC. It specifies CASSFRGGIQYF.

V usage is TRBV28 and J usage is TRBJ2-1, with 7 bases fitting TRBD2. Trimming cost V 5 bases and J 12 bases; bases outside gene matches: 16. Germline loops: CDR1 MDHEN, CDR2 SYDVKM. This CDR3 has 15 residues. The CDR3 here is CASSPPGRQSLGQFF. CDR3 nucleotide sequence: TGTGCCAGCAGTCCCCCCGGGAGGCAATCCCTGGGGCAGTTCTTC.

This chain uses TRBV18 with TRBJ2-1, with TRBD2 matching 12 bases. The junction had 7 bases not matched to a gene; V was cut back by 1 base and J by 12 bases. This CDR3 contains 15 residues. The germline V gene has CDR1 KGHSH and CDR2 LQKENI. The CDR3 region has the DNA TGTGCCAGCTCACCACAGACTAGCGGGAGAGATCCGCAGTTCTTC. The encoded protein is CASSPQTSGRDPQFF.

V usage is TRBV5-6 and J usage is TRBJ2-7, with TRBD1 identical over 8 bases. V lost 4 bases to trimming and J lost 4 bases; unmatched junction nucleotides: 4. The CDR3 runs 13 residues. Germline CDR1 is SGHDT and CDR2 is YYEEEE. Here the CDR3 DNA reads TGTGCCAGCAGCCCCCGGGACAGGTACGAGCAGTACTTC. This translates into CASSPRDRYEQYF.

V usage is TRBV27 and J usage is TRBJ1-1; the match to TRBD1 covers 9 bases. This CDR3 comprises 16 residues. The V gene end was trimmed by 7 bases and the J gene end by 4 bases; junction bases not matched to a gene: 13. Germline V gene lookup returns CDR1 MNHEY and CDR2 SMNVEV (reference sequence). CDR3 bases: TGTGCCAGCAAGGCCGGGACAGGGCAGTTCGGCACTGAAGCTTTCTTT. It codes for CASKAGTGQFGTEAFF.